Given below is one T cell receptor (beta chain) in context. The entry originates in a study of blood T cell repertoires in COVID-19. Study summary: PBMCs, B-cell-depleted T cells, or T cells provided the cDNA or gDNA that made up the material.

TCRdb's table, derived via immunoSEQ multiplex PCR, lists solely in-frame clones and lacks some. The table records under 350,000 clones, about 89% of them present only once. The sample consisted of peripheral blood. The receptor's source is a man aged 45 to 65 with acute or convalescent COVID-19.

The CDR3 coding sequence is TGTGCCAGCTCCCGAGGACAAGCCGCTAACTATGGCTACACCTTC. Its translation: CASSRGQAANYGYTF. The chain couples TRBV18 to TRBJ1-2, with D possibly being TRBD1 (5 bases). Germline V gene lookup returns CDR1 KGHSH and CDR2 LQKENI. The ends were cut back, 6 bases at V and 0 bases at J, with 14 bases in the middle. CDR3 size: 15 residues.